This TCR beta chain was captured by sequencing in a study of T cell repertoires in cytomegalovirus infection. Findings and caveats of the study: Carriage of CMV together with the relevant HLA was identifiable through cumulative public TCR beta family frequency.

Regarding this clonotype: Its antigen is not identified. Germline and junction disagree at one end, which may indicate a read error.

TCRdb analysed the reads with MiXCR anew, one entry per CDR3 protein. Of hundreds of thousands of distinct CDR3 sequences listed, 32% are singletons. The CDR3 loop spans 17 amino acids. CDR1 is SGHTA and CDR2 is FQGNSA in the germline V gene. This sequence joins TRBV7-2 and TRBJ1-2, with 9 bases aligning to TRBD1. The clonotype comes from a human donor in good health (CMV status not recorded). Some clones in this sample may be carry-over from other donors' samples. The sample consisted of cultured CD8+ T cells from PBMCs, taken from culture after CMV antigen stimulation. The DNA of the CDR3 is TGTGCCTGCAGCACCCGGGACAGGGATTTACTAAACTATGGCTACACCTTC. Translated, it gives CACSTRDRDLLNYGYTF.